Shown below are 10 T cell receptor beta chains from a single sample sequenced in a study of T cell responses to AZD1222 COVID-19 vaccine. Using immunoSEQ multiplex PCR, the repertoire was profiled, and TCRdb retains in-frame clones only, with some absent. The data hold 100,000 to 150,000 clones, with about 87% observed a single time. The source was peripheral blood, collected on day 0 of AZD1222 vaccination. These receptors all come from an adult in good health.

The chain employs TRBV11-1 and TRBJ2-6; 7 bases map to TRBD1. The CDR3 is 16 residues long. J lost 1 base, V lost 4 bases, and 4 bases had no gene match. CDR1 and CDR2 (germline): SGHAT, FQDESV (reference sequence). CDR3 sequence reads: CASSSPRGSGANVLTF. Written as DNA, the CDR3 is TGTGCCAGCAGCTCGCCCAGGGGGTCTGGGGCCAACGTCCTGACTTTC.

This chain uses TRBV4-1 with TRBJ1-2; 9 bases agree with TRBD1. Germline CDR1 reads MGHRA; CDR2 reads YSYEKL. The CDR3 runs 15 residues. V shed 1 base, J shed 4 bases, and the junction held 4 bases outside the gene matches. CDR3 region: CASSQGDRVSYGYTF. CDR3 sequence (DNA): TGCGCCAGCAGCCAAGGGGACAGGGTTTCCTATGGCTACACCTTC.

In nucleotides, the CDR3 is TGTGCCGGTTTGACAGGGGAAGATTCACCCCTCCACTTT. Amino acids: CAGLTGEDSPLHF. This rearrangement joins TRBV19 to TRBJ1-6; 8 positions agree with TRBD1. The germline V gene encodes CDR1 LNHDA and CDR2 SQIVND (reference sequence). With 11 bases clipped from V and 8 bases from J, the junction kept 8 bases outside the gene matches. The CDR3 totals 13 residues.

CDR3 region: CASSFGGGQGKLFF. The DNA for the CDR3 is TGCGCCAGCAGCTTTGGCGGTGGGCAAGGAAAACTGTTTTTT. This sequence joins TRBV5-1 and TRBJ1-4; D call uncertain. Germline lookup yields CDR1 SGHRS and CDR2 YFSETQ. The CDR3 has 14 amino acids. Trimming removed 2 bases at V and 10 bases at J, with 15 bases between.

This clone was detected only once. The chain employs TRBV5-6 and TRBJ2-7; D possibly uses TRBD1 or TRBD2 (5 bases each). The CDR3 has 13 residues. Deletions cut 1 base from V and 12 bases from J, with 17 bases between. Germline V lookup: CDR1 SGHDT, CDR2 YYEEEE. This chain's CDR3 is CASSLKGRGFGYF. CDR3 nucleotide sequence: TGTGCCAGCAGCTTGAAGGGACGCGGGTTTGGGTACTTC.

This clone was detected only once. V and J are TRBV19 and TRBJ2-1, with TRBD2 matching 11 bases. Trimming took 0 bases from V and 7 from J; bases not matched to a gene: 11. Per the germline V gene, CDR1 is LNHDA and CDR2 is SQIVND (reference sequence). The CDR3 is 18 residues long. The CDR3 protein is CASSIDWASGGPGNEQFF. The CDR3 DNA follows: TGTGCCAGTAGTATAGATTGGGCTAGCGGGGGGCCGGGAAATGAGCAGTTCTTC.

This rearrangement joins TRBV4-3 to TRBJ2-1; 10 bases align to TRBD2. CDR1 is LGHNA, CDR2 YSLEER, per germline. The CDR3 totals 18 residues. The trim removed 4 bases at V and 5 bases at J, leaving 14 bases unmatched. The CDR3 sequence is CASSLRVSGGAEDNEQFF. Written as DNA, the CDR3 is TGCGCCAGCAGCCTTAGGGTCAGCGGGGGGGCCGAGGACAATGAGCAGTTCTTC.

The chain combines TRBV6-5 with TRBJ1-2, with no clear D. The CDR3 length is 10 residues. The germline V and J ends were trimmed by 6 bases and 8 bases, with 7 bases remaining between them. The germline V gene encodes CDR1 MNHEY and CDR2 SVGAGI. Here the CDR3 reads CASSLEGYTF. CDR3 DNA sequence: TGTGCCAGCAGCCTAGAGGGCTACACCTTC.

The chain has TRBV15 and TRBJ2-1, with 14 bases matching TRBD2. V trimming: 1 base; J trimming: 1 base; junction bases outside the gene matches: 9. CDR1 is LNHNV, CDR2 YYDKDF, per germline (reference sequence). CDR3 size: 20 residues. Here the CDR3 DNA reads TGTGCCACCAGCAGAGCCCGACTAGCGGGAGGGCCGAGGTCCTACAATGAGCAGTTCTTC. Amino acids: CATSRARLAGGPRSYNEQFF.

The CDR3 DNA reads TGTGCCAGCAGCTTGGGACTAGCGACCTACAATGAGCAGTTCTTC. This encodes CASSLGLATYNEQFF. The V call is TRBV5-4, the J call TRBJ2-1; 8 bases fit TRBD2. Looked up from germline, CDR1 is SGHNT and CDR2 is YYREEE (reference sequence). The CDR3 sequence is 15 residues long. V was clipped by 0 bases and J by 2 bases; unmatched bases: 1.